This TCR beta chain came from a study of tumor and adjacent non-tumor tissue in lung cancer. Study context: The patients, about nine men and 5 women, were 31 to 76 with stage I to III disease. Samples averaged about 4.2 million productive TCRbeta reads each.

CDR3 size: 14 residues. Germline V gene sequence: CDR1 SGHAT, CDR2 FQDESV (reference sequence). TCRbeta libraries were built with three rounds of nested PCR, modified from ARM-PCR. TCRdb passed the multiplex PCR reads through MiXCR, listing each CDR3 protein once. The table shows around 200,000 distinct CDR3 sequences, with about 71% occurring only once. As concerns this clonotype: Its cognate antigen is unknown. A read error may produce the germline difference seen at one junction end.

RNA was extracted from bulk tissue without any cell sorting. Findings of the study overall: Tumor TCR diversity, when higher, was linked to shorter survival. TCR diversity was significantly greater in tumor than normal lung tissue.

This receptor was taken from a man aged 55 to 70 with non-small cell lung cancer. The chain links TRBV11-1 to TRBJ1-2; TRBD1 is a possible D gene (6 bases). The sequencing sample was made of lung tumor tissue. Here the CDR3 reads CTSSARGRGSGYTF. CDR3 coding DNA: TGTACCAGCAGCGCAAGGGGCAGGGGTTCTGGCTATACCTTC.